A single sample is the source of the 12 T cell receptor beta chains below, sequenced in a study of brain T cells in children with intractable seizures. Time point: blood from clinic visit 5 months post-surgery; TSC patient then seizure free. The table came from immunoSEQ multiplex PCR; TCRdb's copy has only in-frame clones and leaves some out. Of about 340,000 clones listed, about 93% were seen once; the top ten hold around 5%. The sequences come from peripheral blood, collected 4 to 6 months after surgery. The receptors were sampled from a boy younger than two with tuberous sclerosis and intractable seizures.

CDR3 residues: CASSPGTVANYGYTF. In DNA, the CDR3 is TGTGCCAGCAGCCCAGGGACAGTTGCTAACTATGGCTACACCTTC. V and J are TRBV9 and TRBJ1-2; 7 nucleotides match TRBD1. This CDR3 region has 15 residues. Germline-derived CDR1 and CDR2 are SGDLS and YYNGEE. V lost 4 bases to trimming and J lost 0 bases; unmatched junction nucleotides: 6. Full variable domain (remainder filled in from reference TRBV9 and TRBJ1-2): DSGVTQTPKHLITATGQRVTLRCSPRSGDLSVYWYQQSLDQGLQFLIQYYNGEERAKGNILERFSAQQFPDLHSELNLSSLELGDSALYFCASSPGTVANYGYTFGSGTRLTVV.

This clone was picked up one time. The V call is TRBV4-2, the J call TRBJ2-2, with no clear D. The CDR3 extends over 20 amino acids. V shed 0 bases and J shed 2 bases, with 22 bases lying between them. The V gene's germline CDR1 is LGHNA and CDR2 YNFKEQ. CDR3: CASSQDLFPSRRQNTGELFF. The CDR3 DNA is TGTGCCAGCAGCCAAGATCTCTTCCCGTCCCGAAGGCAAAACACCGGGGAGCTGTTTTTT.

J is TRBJ2-1 and V is TRBV3-1 (or the pseudogene TRBV3-2); D remains unclear. The germline V gene encodes CDR1 LGHDT and CDR2 YNNKEL (reference sequence). V shed 4 bases and J shed 6 bases, with 7 bases lying between them. This CDR3 is 12 amino acids long. CDR3 protein: CASSLPGNEQFF. CDR3 sequence (DNA): TGTGCCAGCAGCCTGCCTGGCAATGAGCAGTTCTTC.

J is TRBJ1-1 and V is TRBV30; D possibly corresponds to TRBD1 (6 bases). This CDR3 contains 15 residues. Trimming took off 2 bases at V and 2 bases at J, with 15 bases between the two ends. Germline V gene lookup returns CDR1 GTSNPN and CDR2 SVGIG (reference sequence). CDR3 sequence reads: CAWSRGYRVNTEAFF. CDR3 DNA: TGTGCCTGGAGTCGAGGATACAGGGTCAACACTGAAGCTTTCTTT.

The chain joins TRBV2 to TRBJ1-1; D possibly corresponds to TRBD1 (5 bases). CDR3 size: 18 residues. The V end was cut by 5 bases, the J end by 1 base, with 23 bases between. CDR1 is SNHLY, CDR2 FYNNEI, per germline. The CDR3 sequence is CASSSKKGAGRKNTEAFF. Here the CDR3 DNA reads TGTGCCAGCAGTTCCAAAAAAGGGGCAGGGCGAAAGAACACTGAAGCTTTCTTT.

A word on this clone: Other DNA variants within this sample encode the same CDR3. Here the CDR3 DNA reads TGTGCCAGCAGCGTACGTAGCGGGAGCACAGATACGCAGTATTTT. It codes for CASSVRSGSTDTQYF. The chain has TRBV9 and TRBJ2-3; 7 bases match TRBD2. Germline V CDR1 and CDR2: SGDLS, YYNGEE. J gave up 0 bases and V 1 base, and 2 bases lay outside the gene matches. The CDR3 runs to 15 residues.

This chain connects TRBV27 to TRBJ1-1, with D hard to call. Trimming cost V 6 bases and J 6 bases, with 17 bases left between them. The CDR3 is 14 residues long. CDR1 is MNHEY, CDR2 SMNVEV, per germline (reference sequence). This CDR3 reads CASRATMRHAEAFF. Written as DNA, the CDR3 is TGTGCCAGCAGAGCGACGATGAGACATGCTGAAGCTTTCTTT.

This rearrangement joins TRBV19 to TRBJ2-1, with 9 nucleotides matching TRBD2. The V and J ends lost 3 bases and 5 bases, in that order; junction bases with no gene match: 5. The CDR3 sequence is 15 residues long. Germline loops: CDR1 LNHDA, CDR2 SQIVND (reference sequence). CDR3 DNA: TGTGCCAGTAGTATGACTAGCGGAAGCCACAATGAGCAGTTCTTC. Its translation: CASSMTSGSHNEQFF.

This chain uses TRBV7-9 with TRBJ1-2; D call uncertain. CDR3 length equals 15 residues. Trimming took 5 bases from V and 5 from J, leaving 18 bases between them. Germline CDR1 SEHNR, CDR2 FQNEAQ (reference sequence). The chain's CDR3 is CASSLGTAHRYGYTF. DNA of the CDR3: TGTGCCAGCAGCCTTGGCACGGCCCATCGGTATGGCTACACCTTC.

The chain couples TRBV7-8 to TRBJ2-2, with TRBD1 matching over 8 bases. CDR3 length: 15 amino acids. CDR1 is SGHVS and CDR2 is FQNEAQ in the germline V gene. The J segment lost 8 bases and the V segment lost 6 bases, leaving 11 bases of the junction unmatched. The DNA for the CDR3 is TGTGCCAGCAGTTCCCGACAGGGGCCGAGGGGGGAGCTGTTTTTT. It codes for CASSSRQGPRGELFF.

This clone has only a few counts. The V and J genes are TRBV7-9 and TRBJ1-1, with D possibly being TRBD1 (5 bases). Germline lookup yields CDR1 SEHNR and CDR2 FQNEAQ (reference sequence). Trimming shortened V by 3 bases and J by 0 bases, and 20 bases separated the two germline ends. The CDR3 is 18 amino acids. The DNA for the CDR3 is TGTGCCAGCAGCTTGCGTCTGGTTGACAGTTTCATGAACACTGAAGCTTTCTTT. Protein: CASSLRLVDSFMNTEAFF.

The chain is built from TRBV29-1 and TRBJ2-3; no firm D call. The CDR3 runs 11 residues. V gave up 4 bases and J gave up 6 bases, with 8 bases separating them. The germline V gene has CDR1 SQVTM and CDR2 ANQGSEA. The CDR3, as DNA: TGCAGCGTTGCGGGCTCCGATACGCAGTATTTT. Its translation is CSVAGSDTQYF.